The 21 T cell receptor beta chains listed next were all sequenced from one sample in a study of post-analysis software for immune sequencing data. Whole-study findings and limits: In patients, TRBV5-6, TRBV5-1 and TRBV20-1 belonged to 4 or 5 TRBV segments found more frequently than in controls.

Unique molecular identifiers were present in the TCR beta cDNA libraries. TCRdb itself ran the PCR reads through MiXCR, one entry per CDR3 protein. The sample records 250,000 to 300,000 distinct CDR3 sequences, 30% to 45% being singletons. Their specific antigens are unknown. Sequencing was done on a sample of blood. Receptors were obtained from a girl aged 5-17 years with multiple sclerosis.

This clonotype was recorded a few times. V gene TRBV7-6 combines with J gene TRBJ1-1, with TRBD1 identical over 7 bases. Trimming at V came to 6 bases and at J to 3 bases, leaving 10 bases not matched to a gene. Per germline, CDR1 SGHVS and CDR2 FNYEAQ. There are 15 residues in the CDR3. The CDR3 DNA is TGTGCCAGCAGTACGGGCAGGGGGTGGGACACTGAAGCTTTCTTT. This translates into CASSTGRGWDTEAFF.

The chain has TRBV20-1 and TRBJ2-7, with TRBD1 identical over 9 bases. The CDR3 is made up of 14 amino acids. After removal of 4 bases from V and 1 base from J, the junction contained 5 bases not matched to a gene. Germline loops: CDR1 DFQATT, CDR2 SNEGSKA (reference sequence). The CDR3 loop reads CSANTGTGSYEQYF. In DNA form, the CDR3 reads TGCAGTGCTAATACCGGGACAGGGTCCTACGAGCAGTACTTC.

Concerning this clonotype: In this CDR3 the conserved last residue, phenylalanine or tryptophan, is missing, so a read error is likely. The V gene is TRBV7-9, the J gene TRBJ2-1; 9 nucleotides line up with TRBD1. CDR1 SEHNR and CDR2 FQNEAQ come from the germline V gene (reference sequence). This CDR3 is built from 15 residues. J was trimmed by 8 bases and V by 2 bases; bases with no gene match: 7. DNA for the CDR3: TGTGCCAGCAGCTTATCCGGGACAGGGTGGGATGAGCAGTTCATC. Its translation: CASSLSGTGWDEQFI.

Remarks on this clonotype: One base away lies a much larger clone, so this may be a sequencing read error. The chain uses TRBV20-1 and TRBJ2-1, with TRBD2 matching 12 bases. CDR3 length: 15 residues. In germline, CDR1 is DFQATT, CDR2 SNEGSKA (reference sequence). The CDR3 DNA follows: TGCAGTGCTGGAGATCGGACTAGCGGGAAGGATGAGCAGTTCTTC. It specifies CSAGDRTSGKDEQFF.

In this sample, this clonotype turned up many times. The chain uses TRBV7-2 and TRBJ2-1; TRBD2 matches 8 bases. The junction had 10 bases not matched to a gene; V was cut back by 5 bases and J by 7 bases. The germline CDR1 and CDR2 sequences are SGHTA and FQGNSA. The CDR3 totals 15 residues. This chain's CDR3 is CASSARTSRSNEQFF. Written as DNA, the CDR3 is TGTGCCAGCAGCGCCCGGACTAGCCGGTCGAATGAGCAGTTCTTC.

This clonotype has just a few counts. The chain joins TRBV29-1 to TRBJ2-1; D perhaps matches TRBD2 (6 bases). This CDR3 has 11 amino acids. Germline CDR1 reads SQVTM; CDR2 reads ANQGSEA. The V end lost 7 bases, the J end lost 9 bases, and 13 bases lay between the germline ends. CDR3 region: CSAPLGGEQFF. The CDR3 nucleotides are TGCAGCGCCCCCCTCGGGGGTGAGCAGTTCTTC.

This clonotype has ten or more counts. This sequence joins TRBV3-1 and TRBJ2-3; 12 bases fit TRBD2. The CDR3 is 16 amino acids. The V segment lost 3 bases and the J segment 4 bases; nucleotides outside the gene matches: 5. CDR1 LGHDT and CDR2 YNNKEL come from the germline V gene (reference sequence). In nucleotides, the CDR3 is TGTGCCAGCAGCCACCTAGCGGGGGGGCCAGCAGATACGCAGTATTTT. Its protein product is CASSHLAGGPADTQYF.

This clonotype has a count of ten or more. The chain has TRBV6-5 and TRBJ1-2, with 11 positions matching TRBD1. The length of the CDR3 is 14 residues. V lost 6 bases, J lost 5 bases, and 5 bases stayed unmatched. Looked up from germline, CDR1 is MNHEY and CDR2 is SVGAGI. CDR3 loop: CASSGQGAGYGYTF. The DNA for the CDR3 is TGTGCCAGCAGCGGACAGGGGGCTGGATATGGCTACACCTTC.

The chain links TRBV28 to TRBJ2-3; TRBD2 matches 10 bases. This CDR3 region has 17 residues. The J segment lost 1 base and the V segment lost 1 base, leaving 5 bases of the junction unmatched. Germline values: CDR1 MDHEN, CDR2 SYDVKM. DNA of the CDR3: TGTGCCAGCAGTTTATCGGCCGGGACTAGCGGCACAGATACGCAGTATTTT. Its protein product is CASSLSAGTSGTDTQYF. The whole variable domain, filled in from reference TRBV28 and TRBJ2-3, reads DVKVTQSSRYLVKRTGEKVFLECVQDMDHENMFWYRQDPGLGLRLIYFSYDVKMKEKGDIPEGYSVSREKKERFSLILESASTNQTSMYLCASSLSAGTSGTDTQYFGPGTRLTVL.

This chain connects TRBV27 to TRBJ2-3; D might be TRBD2 (5 bases). The CDR3 is 16 residues long. The germline CDR1 and CDR2 sequences are MNHEY and SMNVEV (reference sequence). Trimming left V 8 bases short and J 0 bases short, with 18 bases between. CDR3 amino acids: CASQHSGALSTDTQYF. The DNA of the CDR3 is TGTGCCAGCCAACACAGCGGAGCTCTTAGCACAGATACGCAGTATTTT.

The rearrangement uses TRBV4-3 and TRBJ2-1, with unresolved D. Germline CDR1 and CDR2: LGHNA and YSLEER. Trimming shortened V by 1 base and J by 7 bases, and 11 bases separated the two germline ends. The CDR3 has 14 amino acids. The CDR3 nucleotides are TGCGCCAGCAGCCAAGTGCTTGCTGTGAATGAGCAGTTCTTC. This codes for CASSQVLAVNEQFF.

To note about this clonotype: A much bigger clone sits one base away, suggesting this may be a read error. This chain links TRBV6-6 with TRBJ2-1; 11 bases line up with TRBD1. Looked up from germline, CDR1 is MNHNY and CDR2 is SVGAGI (reference sequence). With V trimmed by 6 bases and J by 8 bases, 9 bases remained unmatched. This CDR3 contains 15 residues. The CDR3, as DNA: TGTGCCAGCAGGGACCCGGGACAGGGGGGTGATGAGCAGTTCTTC. It specifies CASRDPGQGGDEQFF.

Comments on this clonotype: Being one base from a much bigger clone, this may be a read error. The chain combines TRBV20-1 with TRBJ2-5; D remains ambiguous. The germline V gene has CDR1 DFQATT and CDR2 SNEGSKA (reference sequence). The CDR3 consists of 13 residues. V was pared by 3 bases and J by 11 bases, with 19 bases between. The CDR3 spells CSARAGSFNEQYF. CDR3 in DNA: TGCAGTGCTAGGGCAGGCTCCTTCAATGAGCAGTACTTC.

In the case of this clonotype: This could be a read error, since a much larger clone is one nucleotide away. The chain carries TRBV6-1 and TRBJ2-5; TRBD1 might be the D (5 bases). The DNA end is a closer match to TRBJ2-7, so the J assignment may be wrong. The CDR3 is 12 amino acids. The V gene's germline CDR1 is MNHNS and CDR2 SASEGT. In nucleotides, the CDR3 is TGTGCCAGCAGTGGACAGTCCTACGAGCAGTACTTC. Translating gives CASSGQSYEQYF.

The V and J genes are TRBV29-1 and TRBJ2-4; 7 bases map to TRBD1. The end of the DNA is better explained by TRBJ2-7, so the J call may be wrong. CDR3 length equals 13 residues. Germline V lookup: CDR1 SQVTM, CDR2 ANQGSEA. The CDR3 protein is CSVEEDRSYEQYF. The DNA for the CDR3 is TGCAGCGTTGAAGAGGACAGGTCCTACGAGCAGTACTTC.

The chain employs TRBV7-2 and TRBJ2-7; 12 positions match TRBD2. V trimming: 5 bases; J trimming: 0 bases; junction bases outside the gene matches: 5. Germline CDR1 and CDR2: SGHTA and FQGNSA. The CDR3 is 16 amino acids. CDR3 loop: CASSLRTSGDSYEQYF. DNA of the CDR3: TGTGCCAGCAGCCTCCGGACTAGCGGGGACTCCTACGAGCAGTACTTC.

This clonotype was recorded many times. V and J are TRBV3-1 and TRBJ2-5, with D possibly TRBD2 on 6 matching bases. Germline V gene sequence: CDR1 LGHDT, CDR2 YNNKEL (reference sequence). The CDR3 loop spans 15 amino acids. V lost 4 bases and J lost 1, with 13 bases in between. Here the CDR3 reads CASSRWDSFQETQYF. In nucleotides, the CDR3 is TGTGCCAGCAGCCGGTGGGACTCTTTCCAAGAGACCCAGTACTTC.

In the case of this clonotype: One end of the junction fails to match germline, which may point to a read error. This chain uses TRBV27 with TRBJ1-2; D may be TRBD1 (6 bases). The V gene's germline CDR1 is MNHEY and CDR2 SMNVEV (reference sequence). CDR3 length equals 15 residues. The CDR3 DNA is TGTGCCAGCAGTTTTAGGGGGGCCCCTAAGTATGGCTACACCTTC. Translated: CASSFRGAPKYGYTF.

In this sample, this clonotype turned up many times. J is TRBJ2-3 and V is TRBV28; D may be TRBD2 (5 bases). Trimming cost V 6 bases and J 6 bases, with 28 bases left between them. The germline V gene has CDR1 MDHEN and CDR2 SYDVKM. The CDR3 has 18 amino acids. The CDR3 here is CASSIDMGADALKDTQYF. DNA for the CDR3: TGTGCCAGCAGCATCGACATGGGAGCGGACGCCCTTAAGGATACGCAGTATTTT. Filled out from reference TRBV28 and TRBJ2-3, the complete variable domain reads DVKVTQSSRYLVKRTGEKVFLECVQDMDHENMFWYRQDPGLGLRLIYFSYDVKMKEKGDIPEGYSVSREKKERFSLILESASTNQTSMYLCASSIDMGADALKDTQYFGPGTRLTVL.

Points on this clonotype: A single base separates this from a much larger clone, so it may be a read error. This chain uses TRBV12-3 or TRBV12-4 with TRBJ1-4; D call uncertain. The CDR3 is 14 amino acids. The CDR3 loop reads CASSNDMEPKKRFF. The DNA of the CDR3 is TGTGCCAGCAGCAACGACATGGAGCCCAAAAAACGGTTTTTT.

Remarks on this clonotype: A clone one base away is much larger, so this may be a read error. V and J are TRBV7-7 and TRBJ1-2; D gene ambiguous. The CDR3 loop spans 16 amino acids. Trimming took off 11 bases at V and 4 bases at J, with 26 bases between the two ends. CDR1 is SSHAT, CDR2 FNYEAQ, per germline (reference sequence). In DNA, the CDR3 is TGTGCCTCCTATCTAAGCAAGGAGGGTGCTACCTATGGCTACACCTTC. Its protein product is CASYLSKEGATYGYTF.